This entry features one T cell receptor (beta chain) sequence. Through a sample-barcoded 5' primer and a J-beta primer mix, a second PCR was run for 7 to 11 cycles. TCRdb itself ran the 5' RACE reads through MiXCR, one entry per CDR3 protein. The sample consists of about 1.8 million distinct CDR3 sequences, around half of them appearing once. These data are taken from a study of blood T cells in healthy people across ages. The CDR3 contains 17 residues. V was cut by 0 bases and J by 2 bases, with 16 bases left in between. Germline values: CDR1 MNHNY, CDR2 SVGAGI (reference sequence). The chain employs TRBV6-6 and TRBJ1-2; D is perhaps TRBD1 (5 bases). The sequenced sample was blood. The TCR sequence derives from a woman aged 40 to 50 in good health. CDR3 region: CASSYSRGANPNYGYTF. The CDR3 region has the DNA TGTGCCAGCAGTTACTCAAGGGGCGCAAATCCCAACTATGGCTACACCTTC.